This TCR beta chain was captured by sequencing in a study of T cell repertoires in cytomegalovirus infection. Study at large: Indications came from public TCR beta signatures; they pointed to CMV infection and to a matching HLA type. Overall study findings and caveats: Predominance within the ex vivo response was attributable to HLA-C-restricted CMV-specific TCR beta clonotypes.

MiXCR was run by TCRdb on the reads, yielding one entry per CDR3 protein. Found here are 400,000 to 550,000 distinct CDR3 sequences, 11% of them singletons; the top ten hold roughly a tenth. This CDR3 spans 10 amino acids. V was trimmed by 7 bases and J by 0 bases, leaving 1 base between them. Germline assignment: CDR1 SNHLY and CDR2 FYNNEI. This clonotype has a count of ten or more. Antigen specificity is unknown. Sequencing was carried out using PBMCs. This sequence joins TRBV2 and TRBJ2-7, with D unclear. This sequence originates from a human donor in good health (CMV status not recorded). Some clones in this sample may be carry-over from other donors' samples. The CDR3 region is CASNSYEQYF. The CDR3 region has the DNA TGTGCCAGCAACTCCTACGAGCAGTACTTC.